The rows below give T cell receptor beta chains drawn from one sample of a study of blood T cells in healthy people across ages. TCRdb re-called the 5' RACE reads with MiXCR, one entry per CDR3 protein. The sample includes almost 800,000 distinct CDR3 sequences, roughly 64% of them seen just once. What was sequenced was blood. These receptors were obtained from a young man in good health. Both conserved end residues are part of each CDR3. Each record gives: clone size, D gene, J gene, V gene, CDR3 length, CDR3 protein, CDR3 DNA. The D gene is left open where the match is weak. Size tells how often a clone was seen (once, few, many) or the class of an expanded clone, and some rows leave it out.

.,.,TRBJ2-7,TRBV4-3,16,CASSQDPGVSSYEQYF,TGCGCCAGCAGCCAAGATCCGGGGGTTAGCTCCTACGAGCAGTACTTC
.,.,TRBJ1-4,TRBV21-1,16,CASSKVWGTGVGKLFF,TGTGCCAGCAGCAAAGTCTGGGGGACAGGAGTCGGAAAACTGTTTTTT
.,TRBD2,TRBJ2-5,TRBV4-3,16,CASSQDPSGRQETQYF,TGCGCCAGCAGCCAAGACCCTAGCGGACGTCAAGAGACCCAGTACTTC
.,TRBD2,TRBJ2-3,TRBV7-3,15,CASSLNTGGGDTQYF,TGTGCCAGCAGCTTAAATACGGGAGGGGGGGATACGCAGTATTTT
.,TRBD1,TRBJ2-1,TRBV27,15,CASRLTGARDNEQFF,TGTGCCAGCAGATTGACAGGGGCCAGGGACAATGAGCAGTTCTTC
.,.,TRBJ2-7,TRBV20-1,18,CSAVPLLGRQGPSYEQYF,TGCAGTGCGGTGCCATTGCTTGGTCGGCAGGGGCCTTCCTACGAGCAGTACTTC
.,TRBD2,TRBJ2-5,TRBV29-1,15,CSVEWASGRAKTQYF,TGCAGCGTTGAATGGGCTAGCGGGAGGGCGAAGACCCAGTACTTC
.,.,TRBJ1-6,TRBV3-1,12,CASSQDRQKLHF,TGTGCCAGCAGCCAAGACAGACAGAAACTCCACTTT
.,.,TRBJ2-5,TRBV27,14,CASSDSGEQETQYF,TGTGCCAGCAGCGACAGTGGGGAACAAGAGACCCAGTACTTC
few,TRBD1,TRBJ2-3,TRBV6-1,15,CATGWGTGGQDTQYF,TGTGCCACCGGATGGGGGACAGGTGGACAAGATACGCAGTATTTT
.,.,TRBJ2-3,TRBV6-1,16,CASSERLLAQADTQYF,TGTGCCAGCAGTGAACGGCTTCTTGCACAGGCAGATACGCAGTATTTT
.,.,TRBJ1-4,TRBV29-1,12,CSVVRDNEKLFF,TGCAGCGTTGTTCGGGATAATGAAAAACTGTTTTTT
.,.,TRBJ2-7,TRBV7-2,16,CASSSRQGFRAYEQYF,TGTGCCAGCAGCTCACGGCAGGGCTTTCGGGCCTACGAGCAGTACTTC
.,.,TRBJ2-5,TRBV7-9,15,CASSLECPRQETQYF,TGTGCCAGCAGCTTAGAGTGCCCCCGTCAAGAGACCCAGTACTTC
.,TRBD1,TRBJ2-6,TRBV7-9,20,CASSSMRGTGDSSGASVLTF,TGTGCCAGCAGCTCTATGCGAGGGACAGGGGATTCTTCTGGGGCCAGCGTCCTGACTTTC
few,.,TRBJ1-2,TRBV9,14,CASSQQGFGYGYTF,TGTGCCAGCAGCCAACAGGGCTTTGGGTATGGCTACACCTTC